This entry lists 24 T cell receptor beta chains sequenced from one sample in a study of blood T cell repertoires in COVID-19. The method was immunoSEQ multiplex PCR; TCRdb's version includes in-frame clones alone and lacks a portion of them. The profile shows more than 65,000 clones, approximately 82% of them singletons. The source material was peripheral blood. The receptors shown here come from an elderly woman with acute or convalescent COVID-19.

This clone was observed a single time. CDR3 sequence reads: CAISTPGQGSSYEQYF. The CDR3 nucleotides read TGTGCCATCAGTACACCGGGACAGGGGAGCTCCTACGAGCAGTACTTC. V gene TRBV10-3 combines with J gene TRBJ2-7; 10 bases are shared with TRBD1. J lost 0 bases, V lost 5 bases, and 7 bases had no gene match. CDR1 is ENHRY and CDR2 is SYGVKD in the germline V gene. This CDR3 region has 16 residues.

The gene calls are TRBV5-6 and TRBJ2-7; 8 bases line up with TRBD1. The V segment lost 4 bases and the J segment 2 bases; nucleotides outside the gene matches: 14. Germline V lookup: CDR1 SGHDT, CDR2 YYEEEE. The CDR3 extends over 17 amino acids. CDR3 nucleotides: TGTGCCAGCAGCGACGGAGTCGGACAGGGTGGAACCTACGAGCAGTACTTC. Encoded protein: CASSDGVGQGGTYEQYF. Using reference TRBV5-6 and TRBJ2-7 for the parts outside the CDR3, the full variable domain is DAGVTQSPTHLIKTRGQQVTLRCSPKSGHDTVSWYQQALGQGPQFIFQYYEEEERQRGNFPDRFSGHQFPNYSSELNVNALLLGDSALYLCASSDGVGQGGTYEQYFGPGTRLTVT.

The sample holds a few counts of this clone. V gene TRBV5-5 combines with J gene TRBJ1-4; 7 positions agree with TRBD1. Trimming took 1 base from V and 8 from J; bases not matched to a gene: 5. This CDR3 comprises 14 residues. Germline CDR1 reads SGHKS; CDR2 reads YYEKEE (reference sequence). The CDR3: CASSLQGGLEKLFF. The CDR3 bases are TGTGCCAGCAGCTTGCAGGGGGGCCTCGAAAAACTGTTTTTT. Full variable domain (outside the CDR3, taken from reference TRBV5-5 and TRBJ1-4): DAGVTQSPTHLIKTRGQQVTLRCSPISGHKSVSWYQQVLGQGPQFIFQYYEKEERGRGNFPDRFSARQFPNYSSELNVNALLLGDSALYLCASSLQGGLEKLFFGSGTQLSVL.

V is TRBV5-1 and J is TRBJ2-7, with 7 bases fitting TRBD2. The CDR3 extends over 14 amino acids. The V gene's germline CDR1 is SGHRS and CDR2 YFSETQ. The junction had 7 bases not matched to a gene; V was cut back by 0 bases and J by 7 bases. CDR3 sequence (DNA): TGCGCCAGCAGCTTGGGGGCTGGACTAGTGGAGCAGTACTTC. Encoded protein: CASSLGAGLVEQYF.

This clone was seen only once. The chain couples TRBV3-1 (or the pseudogene TRBV3-2) to TRBJ1-6, with D hard to call. The CDR3 sequence is 14 residues long. Germline values: CDR1 LGHDT, CDR2 YNNKEL (reference sequence). Trimming removed 0 bases from V and 8 bases from J, with 8 bases in between. The CDR3 here is CASSQDGSYSPLHF. Here the CDR3 DNA reads TGTGCCAGCAGCCAAGACGGGTCTTATTCACCCCTCCACTTT.

This chain uses TRBV5-6 with TRBJ1-2, with 8 bases that match TRBD1. V lost 0 bases, J lost 4 bases, and 2 bases stayed unmatched. CDR1 and CDR2 from the germline V gene are SGHDT and YYEEEE. CDR3 size: 14 residues. CDR3 nucleotides: TGTGCCAGCAGCTTGGACAGGGGGATCTATGGCTACACCTTC. Translated: CASSLDRGIYGYTF.

V usage is TRBV9 and J usage is TRBJ1-6, with D tentatively TRBD1 (5 bases). The CDR3 consists of 15 residues. Germline lookup yields CDR1 SGDLS and CDR2 YYNGEE. The V end lost 3 bases, the J end lost 0 bases, and 7 bases lay between the germline ends. The CDR3 DNA follows: TGTGCCAGCAGCGCCGGGGGCTCCTATAATTCACCCCTCCACTTT. Translating gives CASSAGGSYNSPLHF. The full variable domain, its missing parts supplied by reference TRBV9 and TRBJ1-6, is DSGVTQTPKHLITATGQRVTLRCSPRSGDLSVYWYQQSLDQGLQFLIQYYNGEERAKGNILERFSAQQFPDLHSELNLSSLELGDSALYFCASSAGGSYNSPLHFGNGTRLTVT.

The chain couples TRBV30 to TRBJ2-2; possibly TRBD2 for D (5 bases). Per the germline V gene, CDR1 is GTSNPN and CDR2 is SVGIG (reference sequence). V lost 2 bases to trimming and J lost 2 bases, with 9 bases between them. This CDR3 region has 14 residues. CDR3 sequence reads: CAWSIGLNTGELFF. The CDR3 region has the DNA TGTGCCTGGAGTATAGGACTCAACACCGGGGAGCTGTTTTTT.

This clone has only one observation. The chain employs TRBV12-5 and TRBJ2-5, with 10 bases aligning to TRBD1. Germline V gene lookup returns CDR1 LGHNT and CDR2 FRNRAP. V lost 6 bases to trimming and J lost 2 bases; unmatched junction nucleotides: 6. The CDR3 has 15 amino acids. CDR3 sequence (DNA): TGTGCTAGTGGGGTGGACAGGGGGTATCAAGAGACCCAGTACTTC. This gives the protein CASGVDRGYQETQYF.

The J gene is TRBJ2-5, the V gene TRBV25-1; D gene unclear. The CDR3 contains 13 residues. The germline V gene encodes CDR1 MGHDK and CDR2 SYGVNS. V shed 3 bases and J shed 2 bases, with 7 bases lying between them. The CDR3 nucleotides are TGTGCCAGCAGTGACCCGGGTCAAGAGACCCAGTACTTC. Encoded protein: CASSDPGQETQYF.

The V call is TRBV2, the J call TRBJ1-2, with D possibly being TRBD1 (5 bases). The CDR3 covers 17 residues. The germline CDR1 and CDR2 sequences are SNHLY and FYNNEI. V lost 6 bases to trimming and J lost 0 bases, with 20 bases between them. This chain's CDR3 is CASSAYSGTRANYGYTF. The DNA for the CDR3 is TGTGCCAGCAGCGCTTATTCCGGGACTCGAGCTAACTATGGCTACACCTTC.

The chain joins TRBV3-1 (or the pseudogene TRBV3-2) to TRBJ2-7; D is uncertain. Germline CDR1 and CDR2: LGHDT and YNNKEL (reference sequence). Trimming took 3 bases from V and 3 from J, leaving 12 bases between them. The CDR3 loop spans 14 amino acids. The CDR3 coding sequence is TGTGCCAGCAGCCACGAAACAGATTACTACGAGCAGTACTTC. Translation gives CASSHETDYYEQYF.

V usage is TRBV27 and J usage is TRBJ2-7; possible D gene TRBD1, 5 bases. Trimming shortened V by 5 bases and J by 5 bases, and 16 bases separated the two germline ends. The CDR3 length is 14 residues. Germline CDR1 is MNHEY and CDR2 is SMNVEV (reference sequence). CDR3 coding DNA: TGTGCCAGCAGTCCCACCCAGGGTTGGAACGAGCAGTACTTC. The encoded protein is CASSPTQGWNEQYF.

The CDR3 spells CASSYTLAGGHNEQFF. CDR3 coding DNA: TGTGCCAGCAGTTACACCCTAGCGGGGGGGCACAATGAGCAGTTCTTC. The V gene is TRBV6-5, the J gene TRBJ2-1, with 12 bases fitting TRBD2. Germline values: CDR1 MNHEY, CDR2 SVGAGI. V lost 2 bases, J lost 5 bases, and 4 bases stayed unmatched. The CDR3 is 16 residues long.

In its sample, this clone was seen once. This may be a read error, as it is one base from a much larger clone. Other DNA sequences in the same sample also yield this CDR3. The chain is built from TRBV7-9 and TRBJ1-3; D may be TRBD1 (6 bases). CDR1 SEHNR and CDR2 FQNEAQ come from the germline V gene (reference sequence). Trimming left V 5 bases short and J 4 bases short, with 12 bases between. This CDR3 region has 14 residues. CDR3 sequence reads: CASSNPGQGNTIYF. The DNA of the CDR3 is TGTGCCAGCAGCAATCCGGGACAAGGAAACACCATATATTTT.

The chain recombines TRBV12-5 with TRBJ1-1, with 9 bases aligning to TRBD1. The CDR3 totals 14 residues. Germline values: CDR1 LGHNT, CDR2 FRNRAP. J gave up 4 bases and V 3 bases, and 3 bases lay outside the gene matches. The CDR3 spells CASGLGQGSTEAFF. In DNA, the CDR3 is TGTGCTAGTGGTTTAGGACAGGGGAGCACTGAAGCTTTCTTT.

This chain uses TRBV3-1 (or the pseudogene TRBV3-2) with TRBJ1-2, with D unresolved. The CDR3 is 11 residues long. The ends were cut back, 2 bases at V and 4 bases at J, with 2 bases in the middle. CDR1 and CDR2 (germline): LGHDT, YNNKEL (reference sequence). The CDR3 nucleotides are TGTGCCAGCAGCCAACTCTATGGCTACACCTTC. Its protein product is CASSQLYGYTF.

The chain has TRBV5-1 and TRBJ2-1; perhaps TRBD1 as D (6 bases). The V end was cut by 4 bases, the J end by 7 bases, with 12 bases between. There are 13 residues in the CDR3. The germline gives CDR1 SGHRS, CDR2 YFSETQ. DNA of the CDR3: TGCGCCAGCAGCGTGACAGGTTTTAATGAGCAGTTCTTC. Its protein product is CASSVTGFNEQFF.

This clone was counted a few times. In nucleotides, the CDR3 is TGTGCCAGCAGCTTAAGCGGACAGGGATCCGAGCAGTACTTC. It codes for CASSLSGQGSEQYF. The rearrangement uses TRBV7-3 and TRBJ2-7, with 8 bases lining up with TRBD1. Germline V CDR1 and CDR2: SGHTA, FQGTGA. J gave up 6 bases and V 1 base, and 5 bases lay outside the gene matches. This CDR3 comprises 14 residues.

This rearrangement joins TRBV5-4 to TRBJ1-2, with 11 bases aligning to TRBD1. The CDR3 spans 16 residues. The germline gives CDR1 SGHNT, CDR2 YYREEE (reference sequence). J gave up 4 bases and V 1 base, and 6 bases lay outside the gene matches. For the CDR3, the DNA is TGTGCCAGCAGCTTGAAGAGCGGGACAGGGGGCTATGGCTACACCTTC. It translates to CASSLKSGTGGYGYTF.

This chain uses TRBV6-5 with TRBJ1-6; D may be TRBD1 (5 bases). This CDR3 region has 14 residues. Between the trimmed V and J ends, which lost 7 bases and 7 bases, there was a span of 14 bases. In germline, CDR1 is MNHEY, CDR2 SVGAGI. The CDR3 bases are TGTGCCAGCACGGAAGGGGCGCGGAATTCACCCCTCCACTTT. The encoded protein is CASTEGARNSPLHF.

The rearrangement uses TRBV5-8 and TRBJ1-5; TRBD1 matches 10 bases. Germline V lookup: CDR1 SGHTS, CDR2 YDEGEE. There are 16 residues in the CDR3. Losses at the gene ends were 1 base for V and 2 bases for J; bases not matched to a gene: 3. CDR3 protein: CASSLRGTGGNQPQHF. The CDR3, as DNA: TGTGCCAGCAGCTTGAGGGGGACAGGGGGCAATCAGCCCCAGCATTTT.

CDR3 DNA sequence: TGTGCCAGCAGCTTAGATGGCGGCTACGAGCAGTACTTC. Protein product: CASSLDGGYEQYF. The rearrangement links TRBV7-9 to TRBJ2-7; D ambiguous. Trimming cost V 1 base and J 3 bases, with 7 bases left between them. This CDR3 region has 13 residues. In germline, CDR1 is SEHNR, CDR2 FQNEAQ (reference sequence).

The chain uses TRBV6-5 and TRBJ2-7; no firm D call. Germline CDR1 MNHEY, CDR2 SVGAGI. This CDR3 has 14 residues. V gave up 7 bases and J gave up 9 bases, with 22 bases separating them. The CDR3 spells CASTAGRRSFGQYF. As DNA, the CDR3 is TGTGCCAGCACCGCCGGTCGTCGTTCTTTCGGGCAGTACTTC.